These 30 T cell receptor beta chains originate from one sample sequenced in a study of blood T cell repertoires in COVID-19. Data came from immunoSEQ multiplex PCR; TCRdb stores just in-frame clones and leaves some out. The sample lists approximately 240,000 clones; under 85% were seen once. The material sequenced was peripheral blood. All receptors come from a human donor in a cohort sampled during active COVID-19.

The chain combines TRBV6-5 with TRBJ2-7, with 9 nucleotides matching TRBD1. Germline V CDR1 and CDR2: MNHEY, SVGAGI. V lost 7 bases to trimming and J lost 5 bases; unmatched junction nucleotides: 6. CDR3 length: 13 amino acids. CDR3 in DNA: TGTGCCAGCACGGGACAGGGTGGGCACGAGCAGTACTTC. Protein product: CASTGQGGHEQYF.

The CDR3 bases are TGTGCCAGCAGTTACCCCGGGGGAAGAGGGAACACTGAAGCTTTCTTT. Translated, it gives CASSYPGGRGNTEAFF. This chain links TRBV6-6 with TRBJ1-1, with D perhaps matching TRBD1 (5 bases). Trimming cost V 2 bases and J 1 base, with 14 bases left between them. The CDR3 spans 16 residues. Germline CDR1 and CDR2: MNHNY and SVGAGI (reference sequence).

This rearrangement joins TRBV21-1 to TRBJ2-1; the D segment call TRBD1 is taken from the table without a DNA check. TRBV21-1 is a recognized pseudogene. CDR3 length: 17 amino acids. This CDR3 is CASSKDRDRSSYNEQFF. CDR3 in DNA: TGTGCCAGCAGCAAAGATAGGGACAGAAGCTCCTACAATGAGCAGTTCTTC.

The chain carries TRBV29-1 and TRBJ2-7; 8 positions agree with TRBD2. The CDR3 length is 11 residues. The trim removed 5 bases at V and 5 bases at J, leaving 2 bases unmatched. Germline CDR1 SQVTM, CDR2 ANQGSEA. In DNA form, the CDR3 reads TGCAGCGTTCCGGGAGGGCACGAGCAGTACTTC. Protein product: CSVPGGHEQYF.

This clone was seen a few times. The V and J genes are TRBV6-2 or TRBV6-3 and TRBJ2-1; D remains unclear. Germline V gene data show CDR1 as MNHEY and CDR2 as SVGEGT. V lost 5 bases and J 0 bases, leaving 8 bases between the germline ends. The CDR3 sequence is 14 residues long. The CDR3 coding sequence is TGTGCCAGCAGTCGAGGTAACTCCTACAATGAGCAGTTCTTC. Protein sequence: CASSRGNSYNEQFF.

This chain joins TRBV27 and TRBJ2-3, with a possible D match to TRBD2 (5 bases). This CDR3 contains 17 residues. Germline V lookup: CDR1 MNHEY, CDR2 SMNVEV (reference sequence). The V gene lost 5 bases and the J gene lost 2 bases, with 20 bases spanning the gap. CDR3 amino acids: CASSPGVGSEYTDTQYF. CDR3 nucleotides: TGTGCCAGCAGTCCCGGGGTGGGATCGGAGTACACAGATACGCAGTATTTT.

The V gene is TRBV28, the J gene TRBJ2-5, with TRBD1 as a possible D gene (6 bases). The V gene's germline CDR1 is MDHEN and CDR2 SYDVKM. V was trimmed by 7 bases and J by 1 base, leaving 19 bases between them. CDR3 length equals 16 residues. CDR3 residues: CASTTLKRGIQETQYF. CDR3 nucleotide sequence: TGTGCCAGCACGACGTTAAAGAGGGGGATCCAAGAGACCCAGTACTTC.

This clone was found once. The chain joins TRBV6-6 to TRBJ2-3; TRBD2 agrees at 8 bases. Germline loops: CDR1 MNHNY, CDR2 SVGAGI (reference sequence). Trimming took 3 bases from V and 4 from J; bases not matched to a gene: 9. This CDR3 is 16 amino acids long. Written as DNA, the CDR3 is TGTGCCAGCAGTTATCCGGGACTAGGAGAGGCAGATACGCAGTATTTT. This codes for CASSYPGLGEADTQYF.

As DNA, the CDR3 is TGTGCCAGCAGCTCCCAGTGGGGCACTTTCGAGCAGTACTTC. Its protein is CASSSQWGTFEQYF. The chain couples TRBV11-2 to TRBJ2-7, with a tentative D call TRBD1 (5 bases). This CDR3 has 14 amino acids. Trimming removed 4 bases from V and 6 bases from J, with 16 bases in between. The V gene's germline CDR1 is SGHAT and CDR2 FQNNGV.

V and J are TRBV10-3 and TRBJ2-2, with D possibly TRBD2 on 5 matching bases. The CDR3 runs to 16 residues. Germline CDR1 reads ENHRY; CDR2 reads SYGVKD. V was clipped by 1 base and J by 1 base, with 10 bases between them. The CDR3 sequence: CAISEFGLMNTGELFF. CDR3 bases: TGTGCCATCAGTGAGTTTGGACTGATGAACACCGGGGAGCTGTTTTTT.

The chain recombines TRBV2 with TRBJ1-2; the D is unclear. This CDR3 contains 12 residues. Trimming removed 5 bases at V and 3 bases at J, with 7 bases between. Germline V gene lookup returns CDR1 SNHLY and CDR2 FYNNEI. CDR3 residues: CASSTLDYGYTF. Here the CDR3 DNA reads TGTGCCAGCAGTACACTAGACTATGGCTACACCTTC.

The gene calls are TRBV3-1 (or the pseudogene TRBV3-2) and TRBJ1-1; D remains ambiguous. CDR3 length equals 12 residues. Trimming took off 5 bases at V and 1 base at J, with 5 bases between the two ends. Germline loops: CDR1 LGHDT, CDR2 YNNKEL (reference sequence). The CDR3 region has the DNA TGTGCCAGCAGCTCAGGGAACACTGAAGCTTTCTTT. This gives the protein CASSSGNTEAFF.

The CDR3: CASSYLGTGGRYGYTF. CDR3 in DNA: TGTGCCAGCAGTTACTTGGGGACAGGGGGTCGGTATGGCTACACCTTC. This rearrangement joins TRBV6-5 to TRBJ1-2, with 11 positions matching TRBD1. With 1 base clipped from V and 5 bases from J, the junction kept 6 bases outside the gene matches. The V gene's germline CDR1 is MNHEY and CDR2 SVGAGI. The CDR3 length is 16 residues.

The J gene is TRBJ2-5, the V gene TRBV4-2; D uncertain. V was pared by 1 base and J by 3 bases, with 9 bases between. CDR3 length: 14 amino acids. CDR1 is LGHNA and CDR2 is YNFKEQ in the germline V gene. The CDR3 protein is CASSQAGQKETQYF. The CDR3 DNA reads TGTGCCAGCAGCCAAGCGGGTCAGAAAGAGACCCAGTACTTC.

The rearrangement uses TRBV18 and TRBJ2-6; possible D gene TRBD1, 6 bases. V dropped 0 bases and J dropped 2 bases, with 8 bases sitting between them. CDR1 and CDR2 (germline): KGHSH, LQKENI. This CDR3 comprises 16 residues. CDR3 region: CASSPPRGTGANVLTF. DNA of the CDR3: TGTGCCAGCTCACCACCCAGGGGCACTGGGGCCAACGTCCTGACTTTC. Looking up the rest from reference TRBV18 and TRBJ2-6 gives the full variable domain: NAGVMQNPRHLVRRRGQEARLRCSPMKGHSHVYWYRQLPEEGLKFMVYLQKENIIDESGMPKERFSAEFPKEGPSILRIQQVVRGDSAAYFCASSPPRGTGANVLTFGAGSRLTVL.

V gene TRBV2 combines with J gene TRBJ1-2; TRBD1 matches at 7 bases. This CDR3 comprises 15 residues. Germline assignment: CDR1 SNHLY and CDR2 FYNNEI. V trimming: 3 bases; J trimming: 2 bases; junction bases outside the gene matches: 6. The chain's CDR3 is CASSERQGLNYGYTF. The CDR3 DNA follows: TGTGCCAGCAGTGAGCGACAGGGACTCAACTATGGCTACACCTTC.

The CDR3 spells CASSSTGGITEAFF. The DNA of the CDR3 is TGTGCCAGCAGCTCGACAGGGGGGATCACTGAAGCTTTCTTT. The gene calls are TRBV5-6 and TRBJ1-1, with 9 bases that match TRBD1. The CDR3 sequence is 14 residues long. Germline loops: CDR1 SGHDT, CDR2 YYEEEE. V shed 3 bases, J shed 4 bases, and the junction held 4 bases outside the gene matches.

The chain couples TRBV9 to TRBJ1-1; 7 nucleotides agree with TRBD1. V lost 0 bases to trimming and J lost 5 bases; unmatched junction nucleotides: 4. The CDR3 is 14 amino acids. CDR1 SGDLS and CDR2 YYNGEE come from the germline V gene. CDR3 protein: CASSVEGAPTEAFF. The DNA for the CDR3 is TGTGCCAGCAGCGTAGAGGGGGCGCCGACTGAAGCTTTCTTT.

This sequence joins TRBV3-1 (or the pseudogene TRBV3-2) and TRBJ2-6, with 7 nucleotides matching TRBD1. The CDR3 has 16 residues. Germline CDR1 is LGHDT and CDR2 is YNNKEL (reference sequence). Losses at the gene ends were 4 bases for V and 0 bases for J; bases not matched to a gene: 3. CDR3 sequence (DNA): TGTGCCAGCAGCCGCTCAGGGGGCTCTGGGGCCAACGTCCTGACTTTC. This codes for CASSRSGGSGANVLTF.

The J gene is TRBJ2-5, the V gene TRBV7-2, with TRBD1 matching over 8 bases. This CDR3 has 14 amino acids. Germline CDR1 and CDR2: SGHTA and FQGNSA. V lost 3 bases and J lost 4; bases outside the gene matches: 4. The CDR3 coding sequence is TGTGCCAGCAGCTTCCAGGGGGCGGGAGAGACCCAGTACTTC. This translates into CASSFQGAGETQYF.

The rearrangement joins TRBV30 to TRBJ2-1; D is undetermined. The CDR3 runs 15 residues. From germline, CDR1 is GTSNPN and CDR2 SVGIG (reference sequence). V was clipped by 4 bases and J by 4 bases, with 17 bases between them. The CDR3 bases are TGTGCCTGGATAGAAGCCCGAGGAGCTTACAATGAGCAGTTCTTC. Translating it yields CAWIEARGAYNEQFF.

Here the CDR3 DNA reads TGTGCCACTCTTAGCGGGAGTAACTACGAGCAGTACTTC. The encoded protein is CATLSGSNYEQYF. This chain connects TRBV10-3 to TRBJ2-7; the match to TRBD2 covers 9 bases. Looked up from germline, CDR1 is ENHRY and CDR2 is SYGVKD. Trimming at V came to 10 bases and at J to 3 bases, leaving 7 bases not matched to a gene. The CDR3 is 13 amino acids.

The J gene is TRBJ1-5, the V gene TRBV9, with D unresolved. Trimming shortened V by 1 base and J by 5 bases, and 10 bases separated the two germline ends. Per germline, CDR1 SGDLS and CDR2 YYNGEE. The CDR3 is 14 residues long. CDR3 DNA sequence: TGTGCCAGCAGCGTATCCCCGGTGGATCAGCCCCAGCATTTT. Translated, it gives CASSVSPVDQPQHF.

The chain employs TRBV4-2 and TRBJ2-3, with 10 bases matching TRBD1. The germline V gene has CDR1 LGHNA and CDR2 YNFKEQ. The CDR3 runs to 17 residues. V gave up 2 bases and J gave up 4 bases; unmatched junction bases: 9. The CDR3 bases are TGTGCCAGCAGCCAACACCTTGGACAGGGGGGTTCAGATACGCAGTATTTT. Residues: CASSQHLGQGGSDTQYF.

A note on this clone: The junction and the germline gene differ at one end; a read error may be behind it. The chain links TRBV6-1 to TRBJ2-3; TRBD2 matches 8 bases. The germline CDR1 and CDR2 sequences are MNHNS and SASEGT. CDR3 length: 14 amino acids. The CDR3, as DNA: TGTGCCAGCAGTGAATATAAAAGCGGGAGCCGCCCCTGTTTT. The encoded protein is CASSEYKSGSRPCF.

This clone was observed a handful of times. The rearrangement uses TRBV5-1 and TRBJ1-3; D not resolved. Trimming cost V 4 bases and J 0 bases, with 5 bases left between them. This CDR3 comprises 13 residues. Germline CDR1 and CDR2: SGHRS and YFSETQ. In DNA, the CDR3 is TGCGCCAGCAGCCCGAGCTCTGGAAACACCATATATTTT. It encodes CASSPSSGNTIYF. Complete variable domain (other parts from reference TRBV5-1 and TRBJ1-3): KAGVTQTPRYLIKTRGQQVTLSCSPISGHRSVSWYQQTPGQGLQFLFEYFSETQRNKGNFPGRFSGRQFSNSRSEMNVSTLELGDSALYLCASSPSSGNTIYFGEGSWLTVV.

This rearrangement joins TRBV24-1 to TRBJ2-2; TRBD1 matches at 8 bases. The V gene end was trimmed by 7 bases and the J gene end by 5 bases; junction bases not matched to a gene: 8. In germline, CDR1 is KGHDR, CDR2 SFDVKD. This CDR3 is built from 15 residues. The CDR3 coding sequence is TGTGCCACCAGCGATGACAGGGGAGGAACCGGGGAGCTGTTTTTT. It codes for CATSDDRGGTGELFF.

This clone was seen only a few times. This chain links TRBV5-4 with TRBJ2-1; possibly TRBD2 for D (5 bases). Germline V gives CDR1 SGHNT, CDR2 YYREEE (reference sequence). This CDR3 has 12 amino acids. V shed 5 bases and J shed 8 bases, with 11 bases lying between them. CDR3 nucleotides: TGTGCCAGCAGTTCTCGGGGAGATGAGCAGTTCTTC. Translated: CASSSRGDEQFF.

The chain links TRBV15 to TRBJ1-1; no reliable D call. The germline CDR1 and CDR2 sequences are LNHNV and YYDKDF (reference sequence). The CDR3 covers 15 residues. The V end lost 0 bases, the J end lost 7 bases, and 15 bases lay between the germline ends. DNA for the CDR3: TGTGCCACCAGCAGAGATCGGCAGGCTAAGCTTGAAGCTTTCTTT. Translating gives CATSRDRQAKLEAFF.

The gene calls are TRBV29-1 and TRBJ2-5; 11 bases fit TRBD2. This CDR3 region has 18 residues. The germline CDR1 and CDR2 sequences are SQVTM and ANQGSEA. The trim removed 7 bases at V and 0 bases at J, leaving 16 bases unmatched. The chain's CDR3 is CSAATVPTSGVYQETQYF. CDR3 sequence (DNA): TGCAGCGCCGCGACGGTTCCGACTAGCGGGGTATACCAAGAGACCCAGTACTTC. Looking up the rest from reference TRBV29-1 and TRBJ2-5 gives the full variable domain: SAVISQKPSRDICQRGTSLTIQCQVDSQVTMMFWYRQQPGQSLTLIATANQGSEATYESGFVIDKFPISRPNLTFSTLTVSNMSPEDSSIYLCSAATVPTSGVYQETQYFGPGTRLLVL.